The clone carrying this T cell receptor (beta chain) was recorded a few times. The sample belongs to a study of T cells in Graves' hyperthyroidism and ophthalmopathy. The CDR3 regions of TCR beta were amplified from RNA transcripts. Initially, a first-round RT-PCR of the TCR CDR3 employed the HTBI primer set. TCRdb analysed the multiplex PCR reads with MiXCR anew, one entry per CDR3 protein. This table has around 380,000 distinct CDR3 sequences, roughly 13% appearing once. The receptor comes from a man aged 30 to 39 with Graves' hyperthyroidism that later progressed to Graves' ophthalmopathy. The sequenced sample was blood.

CDR3 DNA: TGTGCCAGCAGCGCCGGACGGAGCTCCTACGAGCAGTACTTC. Protein: CASSAGRSSYEQYF. J is TRBJ2-7 and V is TRBV7-6; D is uncertain. The V gene lost 5 bases and the J gene lost 0 bases, with 11 bases spanning the gap. Germline loops: CDR1 SGHVS, CDR2 FNYEAQ. The CDR3 covers 14 residues.